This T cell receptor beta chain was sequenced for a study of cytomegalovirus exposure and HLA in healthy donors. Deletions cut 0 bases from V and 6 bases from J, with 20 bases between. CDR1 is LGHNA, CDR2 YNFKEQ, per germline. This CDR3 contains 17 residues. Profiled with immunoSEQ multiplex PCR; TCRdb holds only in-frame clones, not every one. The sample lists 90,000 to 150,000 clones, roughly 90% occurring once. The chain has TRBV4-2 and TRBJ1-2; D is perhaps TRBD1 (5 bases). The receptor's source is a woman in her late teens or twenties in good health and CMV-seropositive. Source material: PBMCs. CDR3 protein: CASSQEGGGGRFNGYTF. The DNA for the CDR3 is TGTGCCAGCAGCCAAGAGGGGGGTGGGGGTCGTTTCAATGGCTACACCTTC.